Sequencing of this TCR beta chain was carried out in a study of blood T cell repertoires in COVID-19. Study-level information: From T cells, B-cell-depleted T cells, or PBMCs came the material, which was cDNA or gDNA.

This CDR3 is 16 amino acids long. Looked up from germline, CDR1 is SEHNR and CDR2 is FQNEAQ (reference sequence). V lost 1 base, J lost 3 bases, and 15 bases lay in between. In the original processing: Cell counts per sample came from amplifying reference gene primers. Generated by immunoSEQ multiplex PCR, the TCRdb table keeps only in-frame clones and is missing some. V, J and clone size derive from that table, while D and trimming were established from the DNA sequence. Seen here are 300,000 or so clones, around 87% observed once, and the top ten hold 7.8%. Sequencing was performed on peripheral blood. The clonotype was recovered from a woman aged 45-59 years who had recovered from COVID-19. This chain uses TRBV7-9 with TRBJ1-1, with D possibly matching TRBD1 (5 bases). The CDR3 spells CASSLGSRGAYTEAFF. The CDR3 DNA sequence: TGTGCCAGCAGCTTAGGTAGTCGTGGGGCATACACTGAAGCTTTCTTT.